This is a list of T cell receptor beta chains from one sample in a study of post-analysis software for immune sequencing data. TCRdb independently ran MiXCR on the PCR reads; one entry per CDR3 protein. Of fewer than 900,000 distinct CDR3 sequences in the sample, 40% to 55% were seen once. Sequences were obtained from blood. The receptor set was obtained from a girl aged 10 to 17 with multiple sclerosis. Each CDR3 is given with its conserved first and last residue. Fields, in order: CDR3 protein, CDR3 DNA, V gene, clone size, D gene, J gene. A D gene is named only where the DNA matches it firmly. Size values are once, few and many counts, or a class for expanded clones, and some rows have none.

CASSIPDNEQFF,TGTGCCAGCAGTATCCCCGACAATGAGCAGTTCTTC,TRBV6-2/TRBV6-3,NA,NA,TRBJ2-1
CASSLVSRSTDTQYF,TGTGCCAGCAGCTTAGTGAGCCGTAGCACAGATACGCAGTATTTT,TRBV7-2,NA,NA,TRBJ2-3
CASSQRDGSYEQYF,TGTGCCAGCAGCCAGCGGGACGGTTCCTACGAGCAGTACTTC,TRBV4-2,few,NA,TRBJ2-7
CASSQDLGTSGHNEQFF,TGTGCCAGCAGCCAGGACCTCGGGACTAGCGGGCACAATGAGCAGTTCTTC,TRBV3-1,NA,TRBD2,TRBJ2-1
CASRRSGQVMDGYTF,TGTGCCAGCAGGAGATCTGGACAGGTCATGGATGGCTACACCTTC,TRBV28,few,TRBD1,TRBJ1-2
CASSPPEGARYEQFF,TGTGCCAGCTCACCGCCGGAGGGGGCTAGGTATGAGCAGTTCTTC,TRBV18,NA,NA,TRBJ2-1
CASSHTGTSGRKTQYF,TGCGCCAGCAGTCATACCGGGACTAGCGGGAGGAAGACCCAGTACTTC,TRBV10-2,few,TRBD2,TRBJ2-5
CASPKGTPDNEQFF,TGTGCCAGCCCAAAGGGAACCCCAGACAATGAGCAGTTCTTC,TRBV12-3/TRBV12-4,NA,NA,TRBJ2-1
CASRPGTGASQPQHF,TGTGCCAGCAGACCCGGGACAGGGGCGAGCCAGCCCCAGCATTTT,TRBV6-5,NA,TRBD1,TRBJ1-5
CSAPPLGGETQYF,TGCAGTGCCCCCCCCTTAGGGGGAGAGACCCAGTACTTC,TRBV20-1,few,NA,TRBJ2-5
CSARDPKQGFYEQYF,TGCAGTGCTAGAGACCCTAAACAGGGGTTCTACGAGCAGTACTTC,TRBV20-1,NA,TRBD1,TRBJ2-7
CASSPRDSSQNIQYF,TGTGCCAGCAGCCCCAGGGACAGCAGCCAAAACATTCAGTACTTC,TRBV5-5,few,TRBD1,TRBJ2-4
CATRGSGPYEQYF,TGTGCCACCCGAGGATCCGGACCCTACGAGCAGTACTTC,TRBV15,once,NA,TRBJ2-7
CAWSVLRNQETQYF,TGTGCCTGGAGTGTACTACGAAACCAAGAGACCCAGTACTTC,TRBV30,NA,NA,TRBJ2-5
CSEGPRGDEQFF,TGCAGCGAGGGGCCCCGAGGGGATGAGCAGTTCTTC,TRBV29-1,NA,NA,TRBJ2-1
CASSLDRASNEQYF,TGTGCTAGCAGCCTCGACAGGGCGTCCAACGAGCAGTACTTC,TRBV7-7,NA,TRBD1,TRBJ2-7
CSARDLKGRDTGELFF,TGCAGTGCTAGAGATCTTAAAGGGAGGGACACCGGGGAGCTGTTTTTT,TRBV20-1,NA,TRBD2,TRBJ2-2
CASSQDPVNYNEQFF,TGCGCCAGCAGCCAAGATCCAGTCAACTACAATGAGCAGTTCTTC,TRBV4-3,NA,NA,TRBJ2-1
CASSRGENTGELFF,TGTGCCAGCAGCAGGGGTGAGAACACCGGGGAGCTGTTTTTT,TRBV9,NA,NA,TRBJ2-2
CASSYRHYEQYF,TGTGCCAGCAGTTACCGACATTACGAGCAGTACTTC,TRBV28,NA,NA,TRBJ2-7
CASMPGQGLYNEQFF,TGTGCCAGCATGCCGGGACAGGGCCTATACAATGAGCAGTTCTTC,TRBV12-3/TRBV12-4,few,TRBD1,TRBJ2-1
CASSETGQETQYF,TGTGCCAGCAGTGAGACAGGGCAAGAGACCCAGTACTTC,TRBV25-1,NA,TRBD1,TRBJ2-5
CSARDTKQGGQPQHF,TGCAGTGCTAGAGACACAAAACAGGGGGGTCAGCCCCAGCATTTT,TRBV20-1,NA,TRBD1,TRBJ1-5
CASSSTGGLRGKLFF,TGTGCCAGCAGCTCCACCGGGGGGTTGAGGGGAAAACTGTTTTTT,TRBV7-3,once,NA,TRBJ1-4
CSVGVGTTGYGYTF,TGCAGTGTTGGGGTGGGGACGACAGGCTATGGCTACACCTTC,TRBV20-1,NA,NA,TRBJ1-2
CASSQVAANRQYF,TGTGCCAGCAGCCAAGTGGCGGCCAACAGGCAGTACTTC,TRBV14,NA,NA,TRBJ2-5
CASSYWGQGLGNEQFF,TGTGCCAGCAGTTACTGGGGACAGGGACTGGGCAATGAGCAGTTCTTC,TRBV6-5,NA,TRBD1,TRBJ2-1
CASSLPTSGTPDTQYF,TGTGCCAGCAGCTTACCAACTAGCGGGACACCAGATACGCAGTATTTT,TRBV7-9,NA,TRBD2,TRBJ2-3
CASSHPGLGQGQETQYF,TGTGCCAGCAGCCACCCTGGCTTAGGACAGGGCCAAGAGACCCAGTACTTC,TRBV3-1,NA,TRBD1,TRBJ2-5
CSVVPLPSGNYNEQFF,TGCAGCGTTGTCCCACTACCCAGCGGGAACTACAATGAGCAGTTCTTC,TRBV29-1,NA,TRBD2,TRBJ2-1
CAISDRDSLNQPQHF,TGTGCCATCAGTGACCGGGACAGCCTAAATCAGCCCCAGCATTTT,TRBV10-3,NA,TRBD1,TRBJ1-5
CASSKTSGGLETQYF,TGTGCCAGCAGCAAGACTAGCGGGGGTCTAGAGACCCAGTACTTC,TRBV7-9,NA,TRBD2,TRBJ2-5
CSAKREGQPQHF,TGCAGTGCTAAGAGGGAGGGTCAGCCCCAGCATTTT,TRBV20-1,NA,NA,TRBJ1-5
CASSSDRLQETQYF,TGCGCCAGCAGCTCAGACAGGCTCCAAGAGACCCAGTACTTC,TRBV5-1,NA,NA,TRBJ2-5
CASSLPLSGRYQETQYF,TGTGCCAGCAGCTTACCTCTTAGCGGGAGGTATCAAGAGACCCAGTACTTC,TRBV11-2,few,TRBD2,TRBJ2-5
CASSLKDSTNNEQFF,TGCGCCAGCAGCTTGAAAGACAGTACGAACAATGAGCAGTTCTTC,TRBV5-1,NA,NA,TRBJ2-1
CADSESGGIGSYGYTF,TGTGCCGACAGTGAATCAGGGGGGATCGGCTCATATGGCTACACCTTC,TRBV6-1,NA,TRBD1,TRBJ1-2
CASSWEDRDEQYF,TGCGCCAGCAGCTGGGAGGACAGAGACGAGCAGTACTTC,TRBV5-1,many,NA,TRBJ2-7
CASSKTGTGYNEQFF,TGTGCCAGCAGTAAGACCGGGACAGGCTACAATGAGCAGTTCTTC,TRBV6-5,few,TRBD1,TRBJ2-1
CASSGMTGCTEAFF,TGTGCCAGCAGTGGCATGACAGGGTGTACTGAAGCTTTCTTT,TRBV2,NA,TRBD1,TRBJ1-1
CAISESKEGAGREQFF,TGTGCCATCAGTGAGTCGAAAGAGGGCGCGGGTCGGGAGCAGTTCTTC,TRBV10-3,few,NA,TRBJ2-1
CASSVATVDAGELFF,TGTGCCAGCAGCGTAGCTACGGTAGACGCCGGGGAGCTGTTTTTT,TRBV9,NA,NA,TRBJ2-2
CASRTSGSGKTYEQYF,TGTGCCAGCAGGACTAGCGGAAGTGGAAAGACCTACGAGCAGTACTTC,TRBV12-3/TRBV12-4,few,TRBD2,TRBJ2-7
CASRPPGGPAEAFF,TGTGCCAGCAGACCCCCCGGGGGCCCCGCTGAAGCTTTCTTT,TRBV7-2,NA,NA,TRBJ1-1
CSAHPPSGSGDTQYF,TGCAGTGCCCACCCCCCTAGCGGGAGTGGAGATACGCAGTATTTT,TRBV20-1,NA,TRBD2,TRBJ2-3
CSAPKPTLRGDEQFF,TGCAGTGCCCCGAAACCGACTCTCCGAGGGGATGAGCAGTTCTTC,TRBV20-1,few,NA,TRBJ2-1
CASRRMSGLAGTYEQYF,TGTGCCAGCAGACGAATGAGCGGACTAGCGGGAACATACGAGCAGTACTTC,TRBV27,NA,TRBD2,TRBJ2-7
CSAQGVTGELFF,TGCAGTGCCCAGGGCGTTACCGGGGAGCTGTTTTTT,TRBV20-1,NA,NA,TRBJ2-2
CASSQDMTLYNEQFF,TGCGCCAGCAGCCAAGATATGACTTTATACAATGAGCAGTTCTTC,TRBV4-1,few,NA,TRBJ2-1
CSVGLNTGELFF,TGCAGCGTTGGGCTGAACACCGGGGAGCTGTTTTTT,TRBV29-1,few,NA,TRBJ2-2